The 28 T cell receptor beta chains below were found in one sample sequenced in a study of beta chain features in type 1 diabetes. As every portion of the isolated RNA was reverse transcribed, the sequencing read expressed TCRB transcripts. The assay was immunoSEQ multiplex PCR, and TCRdb's table has in-frame clones only and misses some. The sample includes about 350,000 clones, less than 20% of them seen just once. The sequencing input was naive CD4+ T cells from blood. These TCRs come from a woman aged 18-29 years in good health.

The rearrangement links TRBV30 to TRBJ2-7; 9 positions agree with TRBD2. The trim removed 2 bases at V and 5 bases at J, leaving 7 bases unmatched. The CDR3 is made up of 14 amino acids. Germline V gene lookup returns CDR1 GTSNPN and CDR2 SVGIG (reference sequence). The CDR3 nucleotides read TGTGCCTGGAGTCCAGGACTAGCGTCTCACGAGCAGTACTTC. Translating it yields CAWSPGLASHEQYF.

This clone came up a few times. The chain uses TRBV30 and TRBJ2-1; 10 bases agree with TRBD2. The CDR3 length is 14 residues. Germline loops: CDR1 GTSNPN, CDR2 SVGIG (reference sequence). V trimming: 4 bases; J trimming: 5 bases; junction bases outside the gene matches: 5. The CDR3 DNA sequence: TGTGCCTGGATAGACAGCGGGGGGGACAATGAGCAGTTCTTC. Its protein is CAWIDSGGDNEQFF.

This chain links TRBV4-1 with TRBJ2-7; TRBD2 agrees at 9 bases. V shed 4 bases, J shed 1 base, and the junction held 8 bases outside the gene matches. Germline V lookup: CDR1 MGHRA, CDR2 YSYEKL. The length of the CDR3 is 16 residues. Here the CDR3 reads CASSPAVTSGSYEQYF. CDR3 sequence (DNA): TGCGCCAGCAGCCCCGCCGTGACTAGCGGTTCCTACGAGCAGTACTTC.

Note on this clone: This CDR3 fails to terminate in the conserved phenylalanine or tryptophan, so it likely reflects a read error. The chain carries TRBV7-2 and TRBJ1-1; D may be TRBD1 (5 bases). This CDR3 is 13 amino acids long. Germline values: CDR1 SGHTA, CDR2 FQGNSA. The V end was cut by 0 bases, the J end by 3 bases, with 5 bases between. CDR3 in amino acids: CASSLAGDTEAFL. DNA of the CDR3: TGTGCCAGCAGCTTAGCAGGGGACACTGAAGCTTTCCTT.

In its sample, this clone was seen a few times. The CDR3 protein is CAWSVRDRVDTEAFF. In DNA, the CDR3 is TGTGCCTGGAGTGTAAGGGACAGGGTTGACACTGAAGCTTTCTTT. The chain uses TRBV30 and TRBJ1-1; TRBD1 agrees at 9 bases. In germline, CDR1 is GTSNPN, CDR2 SVGIG (reference sequence). V shed 0 bases, J shed 3 bases, and the junction held 5 bases outside the gene matches. The CDR3 length is 15 residues.

The V and J genes are TRBV29-1 and TRBJ2-1; TRBD1 agrees at 8 bases. This CDR3 is built from 12 residues. V was clipped by 5 bases and J by 8 bases; unmatched bases: 5. Germline CDR1 is SQVTM and CDR2 is ANQGSEA. CDR3 sequence reads: CSVLPGGYEQFF. In nucleotides, the CDR3 is TGCAGCGTTTTACCAGGGGGCTATGAGCAGTTCTTC.

This clone was recorded a few times. The chain combines TRBV19 with TRBJ1-2; D perhaps matches TRBD1 (6 bases). Between the trimmed V and J ends, which lost 5 bases and 6 bases, there was a span of 13 bases. CDR3 length equals 13 residues. CDR1 and CDR2 (germline): LNHDA, SQIVND (reference sequence). The CDR3 spells CASSLRGRNGYTF. The CDR3 bases are TGTGCCAGTAGTCTCAGGGGTCGCAATGGCTACACCTTC.

This clone was seen a handful of times. The J gene is TRBJ1-4, the V gene TRBV11-2; TRBD1 aligns across 9 bases. CDR1 is SGHAT, CDR2 FQNNGV, per germline. Unmatched junction bases numbered 4, after V lost 3 bases and J lost 8 bases. The CDR3 contains 14 residues. In nucleotides, the CDR3 is TGTGCCAGCAGCTTGGGACAGGGATACGAAAAACTGTTTTTT. Its protein product is CASSLGQGYEKLFF.

A remark on this clone: Compared with germline, one end of the junction differs, possibly owing to a read error. CDR3 bases: TGTGCCAGCAGCTTAGAGCAGGGTGGTCGGTCCTTC. This codes for CASSLEQGGRSF. V gene TRBV7-9 combines with J gene TRBJ2-7; weak D call: TRBD1 (5 bases). The CDR3 runs 12 residues. The germline V gene encodes CDR1 SEHNR and CDR2 FQNEAQ (reference sequence).

This clone was detected a few times. The J gene is TRBJ1-1, the V gene TRBV27; D is possibly TRBD1 (5 bases). Deletions cut 3 bases from V and 5 bases from J, with 13 bases between. Germline V lookup: CDR1 MNHEY, CDR2 SMNVEV (reference sequence). The CDR3 is 14 residues long. The CDR3 DNA sequence: TGTGCCAGCAGTTTGAAAGTAGACAGAACTGAAGCTTTCTTT. Encoded protein: CASSLKVDRTEAFF.

V and J are TRBV7-2 and TRBJ2-1; the match to TRBD2 covers 10 bases. Germline trimming cut 4 bases from V and 8 bases from J; bases unmatched to any gene: 14. Germline assignment: CDR1 SGHTA and CDR2 FQGNSA. The CDR3 is 17 amino acids. As DNA, the CDR3 is TGTGCCAGCAGCTCGCCTATACCTAGCGGGAGTAGGGATGAGCAGTTCTTC. Translating it yields CASSSPIPSGSRDEQFF.

This clone was seen more than once but under ten times. The rearrangement links TRBV19 to TRBJ1-1, with 7 bases fitting TRBD1. The germline gives CDR1 LNHDA, CDR2 SQIVND (reference sequence). V was clipped by 5 bases and J by 1 base; unmatched bases: 10. The CDR3 runs to 16 residues. CDR3 bases: TGTGCCAGTAGTGATAACAGGGGAGGAAAGAACACTGAAGCTTTCTTT. Its protein product is CASSDNRGGKNTEAFF.

This chain links TRBV18 with TRBJ2-7, with D possibly matching TRBD2 (6 bases). The CDR3 length is 15 residues. The germline V and J ends were trimmed by 3 bases and 0 bases, with 12 bases remaining between them. CDR1 and CDR2 (germline): KGHSH, LQKENI. The CDR3 bases are TGTGCCAGCTCACCCGGGACTGATAGCTCCTACGAGCAGTACTTC. Its protein product is CASSPGTDSSYEQYF.

V is TRBV5-6 and J is TRBJ2-4; 7 bases are a match to TRBD1. CDR3 length: 15 amino acids. V shed 0 bases, J shed 5 bases, and the junction held 5 bases outside the gene matches. From germline, CDR1 is SGHDT and CDR2 YYEEEE. Here the CDR3 DNA reads TGTGCCAGCAGCTTGGGAGACAGGGCTCAAAACATTCAGTACTTC. This gives the protein CASSLGDRAQNIQYF.

This clone occurred a few times. The V gene is TRBV2, the J gene TRBJ1-1; 8 bases are shared with TRBD1. The V and J ends lost 6 bases and 3 bases, in that order; junction bases with no gene match: 6. CDR1 and CDR2 (germline): SNHLY, FYNNEI. The CDR3 is 14 residues long. The CDR3 coding sequence is TGTGCCAGCAGGAGCGGCAGGGGGCACACTGAAGCTTTCTTT. This codes for CASRSGRGHTEAFF.

This clone was seen a handful of times. The chain couples TRBV2 to TRBJ1-1; TRBD1 aligns across 8 bases. Germline-derived CDR1 and CDR2 are SNHLY and FYNNEI. This CDR3 comprises 15 residues. Trimming took 7 bases from V and 1 from J; bases not matched to a gene: 8. The CDR3 bases are TGTGCCAGCATTCCCCCGACAGGGGCGAACACTGAAGCTTTCTTT. Encoded protein: CASIPPTGANTEAFF.

V and J are TRBV21-1 and TRBJ2-3; the DNA was not used to check the table's D call, TRBD2. TRBV21-1 is flagged as a pseudogene. The CDR3 is 17 residues long. DNA for the CDR3: TGTGCCAGCAGCAAATGCGGGTCAAGCGGGGAAACAGATACGCAGTATTTT. As protein: CASSKCGSSGETDTQYF.

The DNA for the CDR3 is TGCAGCGCTGGGACATTAGCCAAAAACATTCAGTACTTC. Encoded protein: CSAGTLAKNIQYF. V and J are TRBV29-1 and TRBJ2-4; TRBD1 is a possible D gene (6 bases). Trimming removed 7 bases at V and 0 bases at J, with 10 bases between. There are 13 residues in the CDR3. From germline, CDR1 is SQVTM and CDR2 ANQGSEA. The variable domain in full, with the rest retrieved from reference TRBV29-1 and TRBJ2-4, is SAVISQKPSRDICQRGTSLTIQCQVDSQVTMMFWYRQQPGQSLTLIATANQGSEATYESGFVIDKFPISRPNLTFSTLTVSNMSPEDSSIYLCSAGTLAKNIQYFGAGTRLSVL.

J is TRBJ1-2 and V is TRBV18; D is undetermined. V was clipped by 2 bases and J by 1 base, with 17 bases between them. The germline V gene encodes CDR1 KGHSH and CDR2 LQKENI. This CDR3 region has 17 residues. DNA for the CDR3: TGTGCCAGCTCACCAAGAGGACTGGAGGGAATTAACTATGGCTACACCTTC. It is translated as CASSPRGLEGINYGYTF.

The chain has TRBV2 and TRBJ1-2; 7 nucleotides agree with TRBD1. The germline CDR1 and CDR2 sequences are SNHLY and FYNNEI. This CDR3 is 12 amino acids long. The trim removed 9 bases at V and 3 bases at J, leaving 4 bases unmatched. The CDR3 here is CASHRGDYGYTF. The CDR3, as DNA: TGTGCCAGTCACAGGGGAGACTATGGCTACACCTTC.

The J gene is TRBJ2-5, the V gene TRBV30, with TRBD1 as a possible D gene (5 bases). Germline values: CDR1 GTSNPN, CDR2 SVGIG (reference sequence). The ends were cut back, 3 bases at V and 1 base at J, with 15 bases in the middle. The CDR3 loop spans 15 amino acids. The CDR3 DNA reads as TGTGCCTGGAGGGTTGGGTGGGGCCCCCAAGAGACCCAGTACTTC. It specifies CAWRVGWGPQETQYF.

This clone was seen a few times. The chain links TRBV5-1 to TRBJ1-2, with TRBD1 identical over 10 bases. This CDR3 has 15 residues. The V segment lost 6 bases and the J segment 8 bases; nucleotides outside the gene matches: 13. Germline CDR1 is SGHRS and CDR2 is YFSETQ. This chain's CDR3 is CASTLAPGQGFGYTF. For the CDR3, the DNA is TGCGCCAGCACCCTTGCCCCGGGACAGGGGTTCGGCTACACCTTC.

The rearrangement joins TRBV7-2 to TRBJ2-1; the match to TRBD2 covers 9 bases. V lost 6 bases and J lost 6; bases outside the gene matches: 9. The germline CDR1 and CDR2 sequences are SGHTA and FQGNSA. This CDR3 is built from 15 residues. The CDR3 DNA is TGTGCCAGCAGTATGGCGGGAGGGCATATCAATGAGCAGTTCTTC. This encodes CASSMAGGHINEQFF.

This clone was found a few times. The chain carries TRBV7-9 and TRBJ2-3; D not resolved. Germline CDR1 is SEHNR and CDR2 is FQNEAQ (reference sequence). The germline V and J ends were trimmed by 4 bases and 6 bases, with 11 bases remaining between them. The CDR3 covers 13 residues. The chain's CDR3 is CASSSPAGDTQYF. The CDR3 DNA reads as TGTGCCAGCAGCTCCCCCGCTGGCGATACGCAGTATTTT.

V and J are TRBV5-1 and TRBJ2-7; the match to TRBD2 covers 10 bases. This CDR3 is built from 15 residues. The V gene's germline CDR1 is SGHRS and CDR2 YFSETQ. Trimming at V came to 4 bases and at J to 2 bases, leaving 6 bases not matched to a gene. The chain's CDR3 is CASSVGTSVTYEQYF. CDR3 bases: TGCGCCAGCAGCGTCGGGACTAGCGTTACCTACGAGCAGTACTTC.

V gene TRBV29-1 combines with J gene TRBJ2-3, with a tentative D call TRBD1 (5 bases). This CDR3 comprises 13 residues. Trimming cost V 6 bases and J 5 bases, with 15 bases left between them. Germline V CDR1 and CDR2: SQVTM, ANQGSEA. The CDR3 spells CSVSLNQGDTQYF. The CDR3 coding sequence is TGCAGCGTGTCGCTGAACCAGGGAGATACGCAGTATTTT.

This clone was seen only a few times. The rearrangement joins TRBV4-3 to TRBJ1-6; D not resolved. Trimming took off 3 bases at V and 7 bases at J, with 7 bases between the two ends. The CDR3 spans 13 residues. Per the germline V gene, CDR1 is LGHNA and CDR2 is YSLEER. CDR3: CASSHAGNSPLHF. The CDR3 DNA sequence: TGCGCCAGCAGCCATGCGGGGAATTCACCCCTCCACTTT.

DNA for the CDR3: TGCGCCAGCAGCCCCACTAAGCGGGGGGGAAGAGATACGCAGTATTTT. Protein product: CASSPTKRGGRDTQYF. V and J are TRBV4-1 and TRBJ2-3; 10 nucleotides line up with TRBD2. The CDR3 has 16 amino acids. V shed 4 bases, J shed 5 bases, and the junction held 9 bases outside the gene matches. Germline lookup yields CDR1 MGHRA and CDR2 YSYEKL.